This T cell receptor beta chain was captured in a study of blood T cell repertoires in COVID-19. Study-level information: Samples of COVID-19 (acute and convalescent) were obtained from the United States, Italy and Spain. Sample material is recorded as cDNA or gDNA derived from T cells, B-cell-depleted T cells, or PBMCs.

In the authors' workflow: How many nucleated cells were present was estimated from reference gene primer amplification. Sequencing was performed with immunoSEQ multiplex PCR; in TCRdb, only in-frame clones are kept and a portion is missing. That table is the source of V, J and clone size, and D and trimming were worked out from the DNA. The sample holds around 140,000 clones, approximately 84% seen once. Trimming shortened V by 0 bases and J by 0 bases, and 10 bases separated the two germline ends. Germline V CDR1 and CDR2: SGDLS, YYNGEE. The CDR3 is 16 residues long. The receptor's source is an elderly woman with acute or convalescent COVID-19. V gene TRBV9 combines with J gene TRBJ1-3; D ambiguous. Input material: peripheral blood. CDR3 sequence (DNA): TGTGCCAGCAGCGTAGAGTCGGCGGCCTCTGGAAACACCATATATTTT. It encodes CASSVESAASGNTIYF.